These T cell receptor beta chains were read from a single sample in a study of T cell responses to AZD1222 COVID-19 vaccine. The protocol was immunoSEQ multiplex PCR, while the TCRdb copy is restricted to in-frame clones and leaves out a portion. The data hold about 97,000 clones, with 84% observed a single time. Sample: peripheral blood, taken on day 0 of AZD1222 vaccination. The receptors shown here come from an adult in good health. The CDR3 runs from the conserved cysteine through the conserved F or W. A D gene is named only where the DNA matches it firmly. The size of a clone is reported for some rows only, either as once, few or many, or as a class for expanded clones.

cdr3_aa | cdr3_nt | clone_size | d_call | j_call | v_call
CSGGRGEKETQYF | TGCAGCGGGGGCAGGGGGGAGAAAGAGACCCAGTACTTC | . | . | TRBJ2-5 | TRBV29-1
CASSQEGQGNSPLHF | TGCGCCAGCAGCCAAGAGGGACAGGGAAATTCACCCCTCCACTTT | . | TRBD1 | TRBJ1-6 | TRBV4-3
CASSQARQSNYGYTF | TGTGCCAGCAGCCAAGCGAGACAGTCTAACTATGGCTACACCTTC | few | . | TRBJ1-2 | TRBV3-1/TRBV3-2
CASSQEVNTEAFF | TGTGCCAGCAGCCAAGAGGTAAACACTGAAGCTTTCTTT | . | . | TRBJ1-1 | TRBV4-2
CASSSPPGGWDNEQFF | TGTGCCAGCAGTTCCCCTCCGGGAGGGTGGGACAATGAGCAGTTCTTC | . | TRBD2 | TRBJ2-1 | TRBV6-6
CASSPKISFDNEQFF | TGTGCCAGCTCACCTAAAATTAGCTTCGACAATGAGCAGTTCTTC | . | . | TRBJ2-1 | TRBV18
CASSLGSNEKLFF | TGCGCCAGCAGCTTGGGGTCTAATGAAAAACTGTTTTTT | . | . | TRBJ1-4 | TRBV5-1
CASSLPTSGGVWREVGFF | TGTGCCAGCAGCCTCCCTACCTCAGGGGGCGTTTGGCGGGAGGTGGGGTTCTTC | . | . | TRBJ2-1 | TRBV7-9
CAIGDGVYEQYF | TGTGCCATCGGGGATGGCGTGTACGAGCAGTACTTC | . | . | TRBJ2-7 | TRBV10-3
CARSLAKRDTRRNTEAFF | TGTGCCAGAAGCTTAGCGAAGAGGGACACGCGTAGAAACACTGAAGCTTTCTTT | . | . | TRBJ1-1 | TRBV7-5
CASNTGGSNQPQHF | TGTGCCAGCAATACAGGGGGTAGCAATCAGCCCCAGCATTTT | . | TRBD1 | TRBJ1-5 | TRBV2
CASTRGPNSPLHF | TGTGCCAGCACCCGAGGGCCCAATTCACCCCTCCACTTT | . | . | TRBJ1-6 | TRBV7-8
CASSQEWPGQGAWNYGYTF | TGTGCCAGCAGCCAAGAGTGGCCGGGACAGGGGGCTTGGAACTATGGCTACACCTTC | . | TRBD1 | TRBJ1-2 | TRBV3-1/TRBV3-2
CASSPMGNTEAFF | TGTGCCAGCAGCCCGATGGGGAACACTGAAGCTTTCTTT | . | . | TRBJ1-1 | TRBV9
CSVPRGSYTYNEQFF | TGCAGCGTACCTAGGGGGTCCTATACGTACAATGAGCAGTTCTTC | . | . | TRBJ2-1 | TRBV29-1
CASTNAPLYGYTF | TGTGCCAGCACCAATGCCCCCCTCTATGGCTACACCTTC | . | . | TRBJ1-2 | TRBV5-8
CASSPVGILATNEKLFF | TGTGCCAGCAGCCCGGTCGGCATTTTAGCGACTAATGAAAAACTGTTTTTT | . | . | TRBJ1-4 | TRBV7-2
CASSYSGTGNTEAFF | TGTGCCAGCAGTTATTCCGGGACAGGGAACACTGAAGCTTTCTTT | . | TRBD1 | TRBJ1-1 | TRBV28
CASSHLDRVYTEAFF | TGTGCCAGCAGCCACCTAGACAGGGTGTACACTGAAGCTTTCTTT | . | TRBD1 | TRBJ1-1 | TRBV3-1/TRBV3-2
CASSPYLAGESTDTQYF | TGTGCCAGCAGTCCTTACCTAGCGGGGGAAAGCACAGATACGCAGTATTTT | . | TRBD2 | TRBJ2-3 | TRBV28
CASSLVQSGGGETQYF | TGTGCCAGCAGCTTAGTCCAGAGCGGGGGTGGCGAGACCCAGTACTTC | . | TRBD2 | TRBJ2-5 | TRBV7-9
CASDLQGNYGYTF | TGTGCCAGTGATCTACAGGGGAACTATGGCTACACCTTC | . | TRBD1 | TRBJ1-2 | TRBV2
CATSLRGSGGDYNEQFF | TGTGCCACCAGTTTACGGGGTAGCGGGGGGGATTACAATGAGCAGTTCTTC | . | TRBD2 | TRBJ2-1 | TRBV24-1
CATSRGAGMSSTGWRVNTEAFF | TGTGCCACCAGCAGAGGCGCAGGGATGAGCTCAACCGGGTGGAGAGTGAACACTGAAGCTTTCTTT | few | . | TRBJ1-1 | TRBV15
CASSLGGMGTDTQYF | TGTGCCAGCAGTTTAGGGGGTATGGGCACAGATACGCAGTATTTT | few | . | TRBJ2-3 | TRBV27
CASSYGTSGNEQFF | TGCGCCAGCAGCTACGGGACCTCCGGCAATGAGCAGTTCTTC | . | . | TRBJ2-1 | TRBV5-1
CASISGWDSNYGYTF | TGTGCCAGCATCTCGGGATGGGATAGTAACTATGGCTACACCTTC | . | . | TRBJ1-2 | TRBV5-6
CASSYSDRATTEAFF | TGTGCCAGCAGTTACTCGGACCGAGCAACCACTGAAGCTTTCTTT | once | . | TRBJ1-1 | TRBV6-5
CASSPSGGSYNEQFF | TGTGCCAGCAGCCCATCGGGGGGGTCCTACAATGAGCAGTTCTTC | . | TRBD2 | TRBJ2-1 | TRBV3-1/TRBV3-2
CATEKGLGTEAFF | TGTGCCACCGAGAAGGGGTTGGGGACTGAAGCTTTCTTT | . | . | TRBJ1-1 | TRBV7-2
CSVVAGGDGYTF | TGCAGCGTTGTGGCAGGGGGAGATGGCTACACCTTC | . | TRBD1 | TRBJ1-2 | TRBV29-1
CASSRGTGRTDTQYF | TGTGCCAGCAGTCGCGGGACAGGGCGCACAGATACGCAGTATTTT | . | TRBD1 | TRBJ2-3 | TRBV6-2/TRBV6-3
CATPYTGELFF | TGTGCCACCCCTTACACCGGGGAGCTGTTTTTT | . | . | TRBJ2-2 | TRBV3-1/TRBV3-2
CASSLLPGGNEQFF | TGTGCCAGCAGCTTACTACCAGGGGGCAATGAGCAGTTCTTC | . | TRBD1 | TRBJ2-1 | TRBV11-3
CSVGIGDTEAFF | TGCAGCGTTGGGATTGGGGACACTGAAGCTTTCTTT | . | . | TRBJ1-1 | TRBV29-1
CASSGGDSPLHF | TGTGCCAGCAGCGGTGGAGACTCACCCCTCCACTTT | . | . | TRBJ1-6 | TRBV9
CASSFEGGANQPQHF | TGTGCCAGCAGTTTCGAGGGAGGGGCCAATCAGCCCCAGCATTTT | once | . | TRBJ1-5 | TRBV27
CASSPPTGGLGTQYF | TGTGCCAGCAGCCCACCGACAGGGGGCCTGGGTACGCAGTATTTT | . | TRBD1 | TRBJ2-3 | TRBV7-3
CASSIRTGIGTEAFF | TGTGCCAGTAGTATACGGACAGGGATTGGCACTGAAGCTTTCTTT | . | TRBD1 | TRBJ1-1 | TRBV19
CASSFRRTENTGELFF | TGTGCCAGCAGTTTCAGGAGGACAGAAAACACCGGGGAGCTGTTTTTT | once | . | TRBJ2-2 | TRBV7-2
CASSASGNSPLHF | TGTGCCAGCAGCGCCTCCGGGAATTCACCCCTCCACTTT | . | . | TRBJ1-6 | TRBV11-2
CSVDWGPDTEAFF | TGCAGCGTCGACTGGGGGCCGGACACTGAAGCTTTCTTT | . | . | TRBJ1-1 | TRBV29-1
CASSPGAGYTGELFF | TGTGCCAGCAGCCCCGGTGCGGGGTACACCGGGGAGCTGTTTTTT | once | . | TRBJ2-2 | TRBV11-2
CATSSPAGNTEAFF | TGTGCCACCAGCAGCCCCGCAGGGAACACTGAAGCTTTCTTT | few | . | TRBJ1-1 | TRBV15
CASSPGQGNYNEQFF | TGCGCCAGCAGTCCGGGACAGGGGAACTACAATGAGCAGTTCTTC | . | TRBD1 | TRBJ2-1 | TRBV5-1
CASSLTGGNYGYTF | TGTGCCAGCAGTTTGACAGGGGGTAACTATGGCTACACCTTC | . | TRBD1 | TRBJ1-2 | TRBV27
CASSVQQGYGYTF | TGTGCCAGCTCCGTACAGCAGGGATATGGCTACACCTTC | . | . | TRBJ1-2 | TRBV28
CASSVVTGGGTDTQYF | TGTGCCAGCAGCGTAGTGACAGGGGGGGGCACAGATACGCAGTATTTT | . | TRBD1 | TRBJ2-3 | TRBV9
CASSFHSGSGYEQYF | TGTGCCAGCAGTTTTCATAGCGGGAGCGGATACGAGCAGTACTTC | few | TRBD2 | TRBJ2-7 | TRBV27
CASSVDVTSGPITDTQYF | TGTGCCAGCAGCGTAGACGTGACTAGCGGCCCGATCACAGATACGCAGTATTTT | . | TRBD2 | TRBJ2-3 | TRBV9
CAISEGTGSWRYTF | TGTGCCATCAGTGAGGGGACAGGGAGCTGGCGCTACACCTTC | . | TRBD1 | TRBJ1-2 | TRBV10-3
CANGQSSYEQYF | TGTGCCAACGGACAGAGCTCCTACGAGCAGTACTTC | few | . | TRBJ2-7 | TRBV2
CASSIQGINYGYTF | TGTGCCAGTAGTATTCAAGGGATAAACTATGGCTACACCTTC | once | . | TRBJ1-2 | TRBV19